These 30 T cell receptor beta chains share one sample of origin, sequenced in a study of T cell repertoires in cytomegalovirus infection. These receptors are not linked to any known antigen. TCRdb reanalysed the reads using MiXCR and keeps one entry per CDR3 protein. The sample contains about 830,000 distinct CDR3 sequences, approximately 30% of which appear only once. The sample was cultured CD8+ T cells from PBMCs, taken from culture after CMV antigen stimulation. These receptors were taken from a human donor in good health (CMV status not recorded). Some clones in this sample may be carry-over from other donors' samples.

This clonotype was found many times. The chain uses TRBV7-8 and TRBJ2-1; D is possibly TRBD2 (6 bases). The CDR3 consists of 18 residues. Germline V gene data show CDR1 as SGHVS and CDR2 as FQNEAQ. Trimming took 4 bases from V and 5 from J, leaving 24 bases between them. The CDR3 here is CASSSRPLRGLPDNEQFF. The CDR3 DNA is TGTGCCAGCAGCTCACGTCCATTAAGGGGACTCCCCGACAATGAGCAGTTCTTC.

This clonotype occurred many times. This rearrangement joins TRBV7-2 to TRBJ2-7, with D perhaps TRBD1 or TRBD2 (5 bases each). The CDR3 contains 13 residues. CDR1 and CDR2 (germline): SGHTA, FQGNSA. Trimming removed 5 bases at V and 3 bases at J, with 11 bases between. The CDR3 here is CASSRGTVYEQYV. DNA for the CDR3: TGTGCCAGCAGCAGAGGGACGGTCTACGAGCAGTACGTC.

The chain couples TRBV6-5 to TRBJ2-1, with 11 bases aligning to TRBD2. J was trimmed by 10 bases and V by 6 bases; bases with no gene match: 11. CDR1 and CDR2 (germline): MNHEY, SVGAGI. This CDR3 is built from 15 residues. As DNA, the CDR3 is TGTGCCAGCAGAGCCGGGACTAGCGGCGAGGGAGAGCAGTTCTTC. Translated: CASRAGTSGEGEQFF.

CDR3 in DNA: TGCAGTGCTTACCCTCCAGACTATGGCTACACCTTC. Its translation: CSAYPPDYGYTF. The J gene is TRBJ1-2, the V gene TRBV20-1; no definite D call. The CDR3 covers 12 residues. With 5 bases removed from V and 3 bases from J, the gap between germline ends came to 10 bases. The V gene's germline CDR1 is DFQATT and CDR2 SNEGSKA (reference sequence).

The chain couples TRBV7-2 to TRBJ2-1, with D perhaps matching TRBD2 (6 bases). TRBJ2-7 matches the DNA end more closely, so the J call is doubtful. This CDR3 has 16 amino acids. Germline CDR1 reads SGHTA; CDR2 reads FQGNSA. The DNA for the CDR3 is TGTGCCAGCAGCTTAGTTCCCGGGACGGACTACAATGAGCAGTACTTC. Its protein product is CASSLVPGTDYNEQYF.

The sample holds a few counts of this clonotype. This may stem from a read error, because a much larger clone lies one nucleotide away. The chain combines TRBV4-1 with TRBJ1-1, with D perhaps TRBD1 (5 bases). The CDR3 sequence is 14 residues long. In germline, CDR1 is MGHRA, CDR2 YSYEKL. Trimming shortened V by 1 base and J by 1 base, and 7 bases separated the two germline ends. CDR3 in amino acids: CASSQVTGNTEAFF. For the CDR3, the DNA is TGCGCCAGCAGCCAAGTCACAGGGAACACTGAAGCTTTCTTT.

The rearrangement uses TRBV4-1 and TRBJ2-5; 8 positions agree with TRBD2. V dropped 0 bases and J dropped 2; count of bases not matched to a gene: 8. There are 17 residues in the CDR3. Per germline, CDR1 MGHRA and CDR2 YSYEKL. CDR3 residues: CASSQDQASGWQETQYF. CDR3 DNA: TGCGCCAGCAGCCAAGATCAAGCTAGCGGGTGGCAAGAGACCCAGTACTTC.

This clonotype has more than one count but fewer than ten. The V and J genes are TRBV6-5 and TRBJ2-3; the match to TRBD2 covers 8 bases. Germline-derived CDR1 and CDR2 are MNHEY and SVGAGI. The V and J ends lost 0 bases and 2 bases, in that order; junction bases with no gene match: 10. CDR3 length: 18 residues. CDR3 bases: TGTGCCAGCAGTTACTCGGCTATGGTAGCGGGGCCCACAGATACGCAGTATTTT. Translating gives CASSYSAMVAGPTDTQYF.

CDR3 sequence reads: CASSPQNRPDTQYF. CDR3 nucleotide sequence: TGTGCCAGCAGCCCTCAAAATCGCCCAGATACGCAGTATTTT. The chain uses TRBV9 and TRBJ2-3; D gene ambiguous. V gave up 4 bases and J gave up 4 bases, with 13 bases separating them. Germline V gene sequence: CDR1 SGDLS, CDR2 YYNGEE. This CDR3 contains 14 residues.

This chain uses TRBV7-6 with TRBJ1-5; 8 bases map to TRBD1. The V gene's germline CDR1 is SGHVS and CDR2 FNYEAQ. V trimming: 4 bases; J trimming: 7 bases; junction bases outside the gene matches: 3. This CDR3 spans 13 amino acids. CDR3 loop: CASSSTGEQPQHF. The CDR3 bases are TGTGCCAGCAGCTCGACAGGGGAACAGCCCCAGCATTTT.

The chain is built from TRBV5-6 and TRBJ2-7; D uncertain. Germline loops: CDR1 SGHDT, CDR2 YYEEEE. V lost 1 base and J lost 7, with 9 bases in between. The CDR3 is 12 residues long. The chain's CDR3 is CASSLRGSEQYV. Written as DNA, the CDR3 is TGTGCCAGCAGCTTGCGTGGTTCGGAGCAGTACGTC.

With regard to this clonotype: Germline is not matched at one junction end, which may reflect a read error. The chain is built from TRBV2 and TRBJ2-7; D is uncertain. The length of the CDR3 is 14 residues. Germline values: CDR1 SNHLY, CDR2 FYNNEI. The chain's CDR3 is CTSSEWGLPYEQYF. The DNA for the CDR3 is TGTACCAGCAGTGAATGGGGTTTACCCTACGAGCAGTACTTC.

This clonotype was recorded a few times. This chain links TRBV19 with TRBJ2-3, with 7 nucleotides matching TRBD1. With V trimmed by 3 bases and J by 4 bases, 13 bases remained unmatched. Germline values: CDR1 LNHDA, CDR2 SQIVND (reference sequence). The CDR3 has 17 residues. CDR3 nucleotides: TGTGCCAGTAGTATCCTAGGTGGGAGACAGGGAGCAGATACGCAGTATTTT. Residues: CASSILGGRQGADTQYF.

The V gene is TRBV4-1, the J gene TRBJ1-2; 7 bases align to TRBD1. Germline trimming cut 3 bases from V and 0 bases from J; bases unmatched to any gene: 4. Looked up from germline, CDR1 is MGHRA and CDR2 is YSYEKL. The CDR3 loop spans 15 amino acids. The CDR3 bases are TGCGCCAGCAGCCAGCGACAGGGCCCTAACTATGGCTACACCTTC. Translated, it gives CASSQRQGPNYGYTF.

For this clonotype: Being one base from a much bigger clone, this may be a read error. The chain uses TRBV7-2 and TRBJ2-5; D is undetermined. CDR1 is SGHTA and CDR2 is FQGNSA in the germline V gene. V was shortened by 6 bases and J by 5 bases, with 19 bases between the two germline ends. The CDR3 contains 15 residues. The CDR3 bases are TGTGCCAGCAGGTTCCCCGGTGGGGTGGTGGAGACCCAGTACTTC. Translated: CASRFPGGVVETQYF.

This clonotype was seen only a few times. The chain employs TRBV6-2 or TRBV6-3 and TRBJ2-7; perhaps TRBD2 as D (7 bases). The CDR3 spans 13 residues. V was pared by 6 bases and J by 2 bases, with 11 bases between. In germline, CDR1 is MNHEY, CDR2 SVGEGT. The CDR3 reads CASSYGGPYEQYV. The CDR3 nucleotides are TGTGCCAGCAGCTACGGGGGGCCCTACGAGCAGTACGTC.

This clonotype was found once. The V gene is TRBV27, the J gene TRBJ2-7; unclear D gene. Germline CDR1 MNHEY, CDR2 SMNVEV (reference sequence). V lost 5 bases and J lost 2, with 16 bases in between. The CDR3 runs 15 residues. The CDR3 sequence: CASSGWVDHPYEQYF. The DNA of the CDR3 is TGTGCCAGCAGTGGCTGGGTTGACCACCCCTACGAGCAGTACTTC.

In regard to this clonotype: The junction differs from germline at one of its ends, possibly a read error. In DNA, the CDR3 is TGTACCAGCAGCTTAGCCGGACAGCCTAACTACGAGCAGTACTTC. The encoded protein is CTSSLAGQPNYEQYF. The V call is TRBV7-6, the J call TRBJ2-7, with D perhaps TRBD1 (6 bases). There are 15 residues in the CDR3. From germline, CDR1 is SGHVS and CDR2 FNYEAQ.

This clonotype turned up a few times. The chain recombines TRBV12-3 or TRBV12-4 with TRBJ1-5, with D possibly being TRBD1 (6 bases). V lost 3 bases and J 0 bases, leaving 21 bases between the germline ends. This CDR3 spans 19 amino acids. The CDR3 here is CASSFGQQGGFYSNQPQHF. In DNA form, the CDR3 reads TGTGCCAGCAGTTTCGGGCAGCAAGGGGGGTTTTATAGCAATCAGCCCCAGCATTTT.

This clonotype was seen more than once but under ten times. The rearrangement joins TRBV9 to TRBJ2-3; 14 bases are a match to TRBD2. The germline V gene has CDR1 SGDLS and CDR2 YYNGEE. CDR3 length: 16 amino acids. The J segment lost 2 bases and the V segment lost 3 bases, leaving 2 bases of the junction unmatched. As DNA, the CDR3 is TGTGCCAGCAGCGGGACTAGCGGGGGGTTCACAGATACGCAGTATTTT. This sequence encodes CASSGTSGGFTDTQYF.

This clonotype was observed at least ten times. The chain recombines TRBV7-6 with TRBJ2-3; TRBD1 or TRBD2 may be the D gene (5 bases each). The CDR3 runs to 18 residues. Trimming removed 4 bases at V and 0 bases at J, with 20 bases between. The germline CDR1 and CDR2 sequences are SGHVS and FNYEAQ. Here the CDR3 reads CASSSPGTRIASTDTQYF. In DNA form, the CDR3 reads TGTGCCAGCAGCTCACCCGGGACCCGCATCGCAAGCACAGATACGCAGTATTTT.

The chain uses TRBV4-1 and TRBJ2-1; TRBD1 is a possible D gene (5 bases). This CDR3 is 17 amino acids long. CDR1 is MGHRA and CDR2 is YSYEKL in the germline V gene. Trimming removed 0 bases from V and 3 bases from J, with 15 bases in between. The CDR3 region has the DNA TGCGCCAGCAGCCAAGATCTACTAAGGGGAATCTACAATGAGCAGTTCTTC. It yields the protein CASSQDLLRGIYNEQFF.

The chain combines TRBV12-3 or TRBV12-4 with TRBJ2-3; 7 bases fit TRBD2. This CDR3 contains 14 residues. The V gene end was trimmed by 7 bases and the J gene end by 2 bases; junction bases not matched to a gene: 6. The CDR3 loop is CASKAGSFTDTQYF. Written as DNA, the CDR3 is TGTGCCAGCAAAGCGGGGTCCTTCACAGATACGCAGTATTTT.

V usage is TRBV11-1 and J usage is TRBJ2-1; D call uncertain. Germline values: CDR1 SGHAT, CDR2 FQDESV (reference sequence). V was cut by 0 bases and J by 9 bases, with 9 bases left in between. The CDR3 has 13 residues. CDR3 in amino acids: CASSLAGSREQFF. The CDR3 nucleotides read TGTGCCAGCAGCTTAGCGGGGTCCCGTGAGCAGTTCTTC.

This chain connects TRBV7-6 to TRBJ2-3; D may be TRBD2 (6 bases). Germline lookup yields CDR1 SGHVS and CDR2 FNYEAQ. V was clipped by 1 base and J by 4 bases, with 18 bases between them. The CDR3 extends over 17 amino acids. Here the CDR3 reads CASSLGTVGGSADTQYF. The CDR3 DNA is TGTGCCAGCAGCTTAGGGACGGTGGGGGGATCCGCAGATACGCAGTATTTT.

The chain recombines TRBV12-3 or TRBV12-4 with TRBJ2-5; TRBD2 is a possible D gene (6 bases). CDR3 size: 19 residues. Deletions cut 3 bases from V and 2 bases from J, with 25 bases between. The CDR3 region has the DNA TGTGCCAGCAGTTTTAGCCCGGGACTCTCACTAGTTTTACAAGAGACCCAGTACTTC. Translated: CASSFSPGLSLVLQETQYF.

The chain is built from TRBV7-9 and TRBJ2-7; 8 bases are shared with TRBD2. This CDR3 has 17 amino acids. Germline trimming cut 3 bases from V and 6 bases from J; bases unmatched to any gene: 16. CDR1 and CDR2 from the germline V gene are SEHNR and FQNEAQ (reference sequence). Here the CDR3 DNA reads TGTGCCAGCAGCTTCAGGGACTACGGGCGGGGGGCATCCGAGCAGTACTTC. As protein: CASSFRDYGRGASEQYF.

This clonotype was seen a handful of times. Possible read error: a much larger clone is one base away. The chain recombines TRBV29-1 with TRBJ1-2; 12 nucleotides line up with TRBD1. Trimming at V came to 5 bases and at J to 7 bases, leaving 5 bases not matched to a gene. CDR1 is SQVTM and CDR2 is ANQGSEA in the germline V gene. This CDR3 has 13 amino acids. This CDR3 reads CSVPGTGGTGYTF. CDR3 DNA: TGCAGCGTTCCCGGGACAGGGGGCACTGGCTACACCTTC.

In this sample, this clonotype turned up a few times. DNA for the CDR3: TGTGCCAGCAGCGGCACAGGGGTCGTGGAACAGCCCCAGCATTTT. Encoded protein: CASSGTGVVEQPQHF. V and J are TRBV6-2 or TRBV6-3 and TRBJ1-5; 7 nucleotides agree with TRBD1. The CDR3 is 15 amino acids. The germline V gene encodes CDR1 MNHEY and CDR2 SVGEGT. Losses at the gene ends were 6 bases for V and 7 bases for J; bases not matched to a gene: 12.

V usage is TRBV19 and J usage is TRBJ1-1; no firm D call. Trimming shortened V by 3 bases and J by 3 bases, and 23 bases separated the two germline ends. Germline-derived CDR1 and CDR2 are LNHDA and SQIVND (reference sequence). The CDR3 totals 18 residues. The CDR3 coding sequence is TGTGCCAGTAGTATTCCCGCCGAGGCGGGGTATATGTACACTGAAGCTTTCTTT. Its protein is CASSIPAEAGYMYTEAFF.